These 9 T cell receptor beta chains were all obtained from the same sample, sequenced in a study of blood T cell repertoires in COVID-19 (TCRdb year 2020). Libraries came from the immunoSEQ multiplex PCR assay. TCRdb limited this immuneACCESS table to in-frame rearrangements with V and J called. A share of clones is missing; checked studies link under half to unresolved V genes, and the rest is unexplained. The sample table records some 340,000 clones; roughly 86% of these occur just once. The top ten hold roughly 5% of the sample. The sample comprised PBMCs or T cells enriched from blood (not recorded which). All receptors come from a woman aged 25-40 years who had recovered from COVID-19.

The CDR3 reads CASSPTYSGFSSYEQYF. CDR3 DNA sequence: TGTGCCAGCAGCCCGACCTACTCGGGGTTCAGCTCCTACGAGCAGTACTTC. The chain couples TRBV7-8 to TRBJ2-7, with D perhaps TRBD2 (5 bases). The CDR3 contains 17 residues. Germline values: CDR1 SGHVS, CDR2 FQNEAQ. V shed 5 bases and J shed 0 bases, with 20 bases lying between them.

The chain uses TRBV6-5 and TRBJ1-4; 10 nucleotides agree with TRBD1. From germline, CDR1 is MNHEY and CDR2 SVGAGI. V lost 6 bases to trimming and J lost 8 bases; unmatched junction nucleotides: 3. The CDR3 runs 13 residues. The CDR3 DNA follows: TGTGCCAGCAGGCCGGGACAGGGGGAAAAACTGTTTTTT. Its translation: CASRPGQGEKLFF.

CDR3 coding DNA: TGTGCCAGCAGTCCTACCACAGGGAACGGTGAGCAGTTCTTC. Translation: CASSPTTGNGEQFF. The chain employs TRBV7-9 and TRBJ2-1; weak D call: TRBD1 (6 bases). V was cut by 6 bases and J by 9 bases, with 18 bases left in between. Germline V lookup: CDR1 SEHNR, CDR2 FQNEAQ (reference sequence). This CDR3 contains 14 residues. Looking up the rest from reference TRBV7-9 and TRBJ2-1 gives the full variable domain: DTGVSQNPRHKITKRGQNVTFRCDPISEHNRLYWYRQTLGQGPEFLTYFQNEAQLEKSRLLSDRFSAERPKGSFSTLEIQRTEQGDSAMYLCASSPTTGNGEQFFGPGTRLTVL.

The chain couples TRBV9 to TRBJ2-7; TRBD2 is a possible D gene (5 bases). The V gene lost 0 bases and the J gene lost 2 bases, with 9 bases spanning the gap. The germline CDR1 and CDR2 sequences are SGDLS and YYNGEE. The CDR3 sequence is 14 residues long. The CDR3 nucleotides read TGTGCCAGCAGCGTAGCCCTAGCTCCCTACGAGCAGTACTTC. Protein product: CASSVALAPYEQYF.

The J gene is TRBJ2-3, the V gene TRBV7-8; 10 bases match TRBD2. After removal of 2 bases from V and 0 bases from J, the junction contained 8 bases not matched to a gene. From germline, CDR1 is SGHVS and CDR2 FQNEAQ. CDR3 length: 18 residues. The CDR3 sequence is CASSLRPIAGGSTDTQYF. The DNA for the CDR3 is TGTGCCAGCAGCTTAAGGCCGATAGCGGGGGGTAGCACAGATACGCAGTATTTT.

The chain combines TRBV4-3 with TRBJ1-2; 9 bases align to TRBD1. The CDR3 extends over 15 amino acids. The germline gives CDR1 LGHNA, CDR2 YSLEER. Trimming cost V 0 bases and J 8 bases; bases outside gene matches: 7. The CDR3 loop reads CASSQDGGTGLGYTF. CDR3 nucleotides: TGCGCCAGCAGCCAAGACGGTGGGACAGGGTTAGGCTACACCTTC.

The chain combines TRBV30 with TRBJ1-1; 7 nucleotides line up with TRBD1. After removal of 5 bases from V and 3 bases from J, the junction contained 0 bases not matched to a gene. The germline gives CDR1 GTSNPN, CDR2 SVGIG (reference sequence). The CDR3 is 11 amino acids. DNA of the CDR3: TGTGCCTGGGGGACAGACACTGAAGCTTTCTTT. Its protein is CAWGTDTEAFF.

V usage is TRBV9 and J usage is TRBJ2-1; 9 nucleotides align to TRBD2. The CDR3 is 16 amino acids. J was trimmed by 4 bases and V by 4 bases; bases with no gene match: 9. Germline-derived CDR1 and CDR2 are SGDLS and YYNGEE. CDR3 in amino acids: CASSQGASGAYNEQFF. Here the CDR3 DNA reads TGTGCCAGCAGCCAAGGGGCTAGCGGGGCATACAATGAGCAGTTCTTC.

The rearrangement uses TRBV24-1 and TRBJ1-2; TRBD1 agrees at 8 bases. Per the germline V gene, CDR1 is KGHDR and CDR2 is SFDVKD. Losses at the gene ends were 4 bases for V and 8 bases for J; bases not matched to a gene: 8. This CDR3 contains 14 residues. As DNA, the CDR3 is TGTGCCACCAGTGACTGGACAGGGCCGGGCGGCTACACCTTC. Protein sequence: CATSDWTGPGGYTF.